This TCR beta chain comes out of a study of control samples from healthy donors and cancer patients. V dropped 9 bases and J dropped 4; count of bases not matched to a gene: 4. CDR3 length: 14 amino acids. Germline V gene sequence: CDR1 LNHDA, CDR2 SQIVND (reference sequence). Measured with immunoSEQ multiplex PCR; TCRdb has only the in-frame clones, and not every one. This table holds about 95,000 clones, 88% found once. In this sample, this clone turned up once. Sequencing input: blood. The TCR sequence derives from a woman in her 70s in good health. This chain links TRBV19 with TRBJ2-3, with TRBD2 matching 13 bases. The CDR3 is CASGTSGVPDTQYF. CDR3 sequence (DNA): TGTGCCAGCGGGACTAGCGGGGTCCCAGATACGCAGTATTTT.